This TCR beta chain was captured by sequencing in a study of identifying expanded T cells in peripheral blood. Points from the study as a whole: About 1.2 clones differed between technical replicates, versus roughly 16 and 20 over time. Two-week clone count variance significantly increased as total template count grew.

Comment on this clone: The antigen remains undetermined.

Healthy donors had no documented immune events, such as infections, while sampled. Some clones are missing from TCRdb's copy, which holds only in-frame ones; the method was immunoSEQ multiplex PCR. The repertoire holds around 94,000 clones, with around 88% as singletons. In germline, CDR1 is SGDLS, CDR2 YYNGEE. This CDR3 comprises 14 residues. V trimming: 5 bases; J trimming: 4 bases; junction bases outside the gene matches: 1. The receptor's source is a person aged 18-70 years in good health. Sample: blood. The V gene is TRBV9, the J gene TRBJ2-1; 12 bases are a match to TRBD2. The CDR3 DNA reads as TGTGCCAGCAGTCTAGCGGGAGGGTACAATGAGCAGTTCTTC. Amino acids: CASSLAGGYNEQFF.